The 20 T cell receptor beta chains in this list originate from one sample, sequenced in a study of cytomegalovirus exposure and HLA in healthy donors. In the PCR, 60 Vbeta and 13 Jbeta primers were used. Produced via immunoSEQ multiplex PCR; TCRdb's table is partial and in-frame only. The sample features around 140,000 clones, with about 1.5% in its top ten. Source material: PBMCs. These receptors all stem from a middle-aged woman in good health and CMV-seropositive.

J is TRBJ1-1 and V is TRBV23-1; D is possibly TRBD1 (5 bases). TRBV23-1 is classed as an ORF, of uncertain function. The CDR3 is 14 residues long. With 0 bases removed from V and 7 bases from J, the gap between germline ends came to 12 bases. In nucleotides, the CDR3 is TGCGCCAGCAGTCAATCCTGGCCTCAGGGTGAAGCTTTCTTT. Translating gives CASSQSWPQGEAFF.

The V and J genes are TRBV28 and TRBJ1-2, with 8 bases matching TRBD1. V was clipped by 6 bases and J by 3 bases; unmatched bases: 9. This CDR3 has 15 amino acids. Per the germline V gene, CDR1 is MDHEN and CDR2 is SYDVKM. The CDR3 spells CASSMTGASHYGYTF. CDR3 coding DNA: TGTGCCAGCAGCATGACAGGGGCCTCTCACTATGGCTACACCTTC.

This chain uses TRBV27 with TRBJ2-7; weak D call: TRBD1 (6 bases). CDR1 and CDR2 from the germline V gene are MNHEY and SMNVEV (reference sequence). The CDR3 is 13 amino acids. The germline V and J ends were trimmed by 3 bases and 4 bases, with 10 bases remaining between them. This chain's CDR3 is CASSFRDKYEQYF. In DNA, the CDR3 is TGTGCCAGCAGTTTCCGGGACAAATACGAGCAGTACTTC.

The gene calls are TRBV10-3 and TRBJ2-2; 11 nucleotides line up with TRBD1. V gave up 10 bases and J gave up 4 bases; unmatched junction bases: 11. This CDR3 is built from 16 residues. From germline, CDR1 is ENHRY and CDR2 SYGVKD. The CDR3: CATPQDRGRLTGELFF. DNA of the CDR3: TGTGCCACCCCTCAGGACAGGGGGCGCCTCACCGGGGAGCTGTTTTTT.

The chain is built from TRBV13 and TRBJ1-2; 7 positions match TRBD1. CDR1 PRHDT and CDR2 FYEKMQ come from the germline V gene (reference sequence). The CDR3 has 17 residues. V lost 0 bases and J lost 6; bases outside the gene matches: 13. CDR3 sequence (DNA): TGTGCCAGCAGCTTAGGCAGTGTGACAGGGCAAGTAAATGGCTACACCTTC. Protein: CASSLGSVTGQVNGYTF.

The chain employs TRBV13 and TRBJ1-1; 7 bases are a match to TRBD1. Germline V gene sequence: CDR1 PRHDT, CDR2 FYEKMQ (reference sequence). V shed 6 bases, J shed 8 bases, and the junction held 9 bases outside the gene matches. The CDR3 totals 13 residues. The DNA for the CDR3 is TGTGCCAGCAGTGAGGGGACAGTCGTAGAAGCTTTCTTT. It specifies CASSEGTVVEAFF.

The chain links TRBV2 to TRBJ2-7; TRBD1 is a possible D gene (6 bases). CDR1 and CDR2 (germline): SNHLY, FYNNEI. V was trimmed by 6 bases and J by 3 bases, leaving 9 bases between them. The CDR3 has 12 residues. CDR3 DNA sequence: TGTGCCAGCAGCGGACAGAGCTACGAGCAGTACTTC. Translation gives CASSGQSYEQYF.

CDR3 coding DNA: TGTGCCAATTCGGGGGACCCGCCGAATGAAAAACTGTTTTTT. This gives the protein CANSGDPPNEKLFF. The J gene is TRBJ1-4, the V gene TRBV9; D possibly corresponds to TRBD1 (5 bases). V lost 9 bases and J 5 bases, leaving 17 bases between the germline ends. CDR1 is SGDLS and CDR2 is YYNGEE in the germline V gene. The CDR3 extends over 14 amino acids.

The V call is TRBV5-1, the J call TRBJ2-5; 9 nucleotides align to TRBD2. With V trimmed by 1 base and J by 0 bases, 7 bases remained unmatched. CDR1 SGHRS and CDR2 YFSETQ come from the germline V gene. The CDR3 has 17 residues. The CDR3 sequence is CASSLRLAEKYQETQYF. In DNA form, the CDR3 reads TGCGCCAGCAGCTTGAGACTAGCGGAGAAGTACCAAGAGACCCAGTACTTC.

This rearrangement joins TRBV19 to TRBJ1-2; 7 positions agree with TRBD1. Germline trimming cut 3 bases from V and 4 bases from J; bases unmatched to any gene: 8. Germline CDR1 is LNHDA and CDR2 is SQIVND (reference sequence). This CDR3 spans 15 amino acids. The DNA of the CDR3 is TGTGCCAGTAGTATGGCCGGGACAGTTCTCTATGGCTACACCTTC. Its protein is CASSMAGTVLYGYTF.

J is TRBJ2-7 and V is TRBV19, with TRBD2 matching 13 bases. Per germline, CDR1 LNHDA and CDR2 SQIVND (reference sequence). Germline trimming cut 4 bases from V and 6 bases from J; bases unmatched to any gene: 9. The length of the CDR3 is 16 residues. As DNA, the CDR3 is TGTGCCAGTAGTACAACTAGCGGGAGGGTCGAACGCGAGCAGTACTTC. Its translation: CASSTTSGRVEREQYF.

The V gene is TRBV7-6, the J gene TRBJ2-3, with a tentative D call TRBD1 (5 bases). Deletions cut 0 bases from V and 2 bases from J, with 6 bases between. This CDR3 is built from 14 residues. CDR1 SGHVS and CDR2 FNYEAQ come from the germline V gene. CDR3 sequence: CASSLAGPTDTQYF. In nucleotides, the CDR3 is TGTGCCAGCAGCTTAGCGGGGCCCACAGATACGCAGTATTTT. The full variable domain, completed using reference TRBV7-6 and TRBJ2-3, is GAGVSQSPRYKVTKRGQDVALRCDPISGHVSLYWYRQALGQGPEFLTYFNYEAQQDKSGLPNDRFSAERPEGSISTLTIQRTEQRDSAMYRCASSLAGPTDTQYFGPGTRLTVL.

This chain links TRBV5-1 with TRBJ1-5; 7 bases agree with TRBD1. Germline V gives CDR1 SGHRS, CDR2 YFSETQ. V lost 3 bases, J lost 0 bases, and 3 bases stayed unmatched. This CDR3 contains 15 residues. DNA of the CDR3: TGCGCCAGCAGCTCGACAGGGAATAGCAATCAGCCCCAGCATTTT. This translates into CASSSTGNSNQPQHF. Variable domain in full (rest from reference TRBV5-1 and TRBJ1-5): KAGVTQTPRYLIKTRGQQVTLSCSPISGHRSVSWYQQTPGQGLQFLFEYFSETQRNKGNFPGRFSGRQFSNSRSEMNVSTLELGDSALYLCASSSTGNSNQPQHFGDGTRLSIL.

This chain connects TRBV15 to TRBJ2-7; the D is unclear. Germline V gives CDR1 LNHNV, CDR2 YYDKDF (reference sequence). Trimming pared 3 bases from V and 3 bases from J, leaving 12 bases between. The CDR3 spans 14 residues. CDR3 sequence (DNA): TGTGCCACCAGCAGGGATCAGGTGGGCTACGAGCAGTACTTC. This gives the protein CATSRDQVGYEQYF.

This chain connects TRBV30 to TRBJ2-1; 8 bases map to TRBD2. This CDR3 has 13 amino acids. With V trimmed by 0 bases and J by 9 bases, 4 bases remained unmatched. Germline V gene lookup returns CDR1 GTSNPN and CDR2 SVGIG (reference sequence). CDR3 nucleotide sequence: TGTGCCTGGAGTGTACGGGGGGGAGGTGAGCAGTTCTTC. As protein: CAWSVRGGGEQFF.

The chain joins TRBV25-1 to TRBJ1-2; no clear D gene. This CDR3 is 14 amino acids long. Germline V gene lookup returns CDR1 MGHDK and CDR2 SYGVNS. Deletions cut 3 bases from V and 5 bases from J, with 13 bases between. CDR3 coding DNA: TGTGCCAGCAGTGATAGTGAGGTTCCTTATGGCTACACCTTC. It specifies CASSDSEVPYGYTF.

The V and J genes are TRBV6-6 and TRBJ2-3; no clear D gene. The CDR3 consists of 15 residues. Trimming took 0 bases from V and 1 from J, leaving 8 bases between them. Germline-derived CDR1 and CDR2 are MNHNY and SVGAGI (reference sequence). The CDR3 loop is CASSYSDTRTDTQYF. The CDR3 DNA reads TGTGCCAGCAGTTACTCCGACACCCGCACAGATACGCAGTATTTT.

This sequence joins TRBV7-2 and TRBJ1-1; 7 bases match TRBD1. Germline CDR1 SGHTA, CDR2 FQGNSA. The CDR3 is made up of 14 amino acids. Losses at the gene ends were 4 bases for V and 6 bases for J; bases not matched to a gene: 8. The CDR3 nucleotides are TGTGCCAGCAGCTGGGCCGACAGGGTGCCTGAAGCTTTCTTT. It translates to CASSWADRVPEAFF. Using reference TRBV7-2 and TRBJ1-1 for the parts outside the CDR3, the full variable domain is GAGVSQSPSNKVTEKGKDVELRCDPISGHTALYWYRQSLGQGLEFLIYFQGNSAPDKSGLPSDRFSAERTGGSVSTLTIQRTQQEDSAVYLCASSWADRVPEAFFGQGTRLTVV.

The J gene is TRBJ1-3, the V gene TRBV2, with 7 nucleotides matching TRBD1. Trimming removed 8 bases from V and 3 bases from J; junction bases left unmatched: 1. The CDR3 covers 12 residues. Germline V gene sequence: CDR1 SNHLY, CDR2 FYNNEI. The CDR3 DNA follows: TGTGCCAGCGACAGGGTTGGAAACACCATATATTTT. It yields the protein CASDRVGNTIYF. The whole variable domain, remainder taken from reference TRBV2 and TRBJ1-3, is EPEVTQTPSHQVTQMGQEVILRCVPISNHLYFYWYRQILGQKVEFLVSFYNNEISEKSEIFDDQFSVERPDGSNFTLKIRSTKLEDSAMYFCASDRVGNTIYFGEGSWLTVV.

The rearrangement joins TRBV27 to TRBJ2-7; TRBD2 might be the D (6 bases). V lost 2 bases, J lost 4 bases, and 12 bases lay in between. CDR3 length equals 14 residues. Germline V gene sequence: CDR1 MNHEY, CDR2 SMNVEV (reference sequence). The CDR3 loop reads CASSLRGSGYEQYF. Here the CDR3 DNA reads TGTGCCAGCAGTTTACGAGGGAGCGGGTACGAGCAGTACTTC.